This T cell receptor (beta chain) is from a study of cytomegalovirus exposure and HLA in healthy donors (dated by TCRdb to 2015 to 2018). Some background on the complete study: An earlier analysis of some 550 of the donors reported 276 Gb of sequence data and about 100 million unique TCR beta sequences from around 200 million T cells. An early release that covered about 600 HLA-typed donors contained around 300 gigabases of sequencing data and 85 million to 100 million unique TCR sequences. Among the roughly 400 genotyped donors, 81% belonged to the genetic ancestry cluster associated with self-reported Caucasian donors. The study aimed to test whether signatures of past pathogen exposure could be identified by cataloging public T cell receptors. Using immunosequencing, the study profiled T cell repertoires from about 610 subjects and related those repertoires to cytomegalovirus serostatus. A separate validation cohort of over a hundred different subjects was used in addition to the roughly 700-subject first cohort. To predict cytomegalovirus infection status, the study combined high-throughput TCR immunosequencing, statistical association of individual TCRs with disease status, and machine learning. In a later analysis, previously published TCR beta repertoires from 666 donors were re-analyzed and high-resolution HLA genotyping was added so that TCR occurrence patterns could be studied. In the later analysis, no new phenotypic data were used to find candidate immune exposures; instead, reliance was placed on TCR beta sequences and their occurrence across donors. In an earlier analysis of 587 of the donors, high-throughput TCR beta sequencing was used to judge whether each TCR beta V gene segment behaved as functional or pseudogenic. Donor age, sex, ethnicity and CMV serostatus were compiled alongside the repertoire data. A later genetic analysis took genome-wide SNP genotypes for about 65% of the 666 donors and used that subset as a discovery cohort. All discovery cohort repertoires had been generated using a single sequencing platform. HLA typing covered class I and class II loci at four-digit resolution. Typing coverage varied by locus: roughly 620-640 donors for A, B, C, DRB1 and DQB1; approximately 520 for DQA1; around 610 for DPA1; roughly 470 for DPB1. Roughly 5 DR-DQ haplotypes were handled as single units for association and clustering, since linkage in the cohort was strong. Across about 370 genotyped donors of the cohort, an average of approximately 240,000 unique TCR beta nucleotide sequences per donor were sequenced, and around 20% of those sequences were non-productive. Overall study outcomes, separate from this receptor: Because counts were too low, around 17 rarely observed V segments, including chromosome 9 orphons, were left out of the earlier analysis of about 620 of the donors. Roughly uniform sequencing depth across donors was assumed in presence/absence analyses, although this assumption may not hold. A later genetic analysis reported fewer N-insertions in productive TCRs among donors in an Asian-associated ancestry cluster than the approximately 700-donor mean. A cluster of highly shared sequence variants was judged likely to be a technical artifact of the sequencing pipeline. This cohort had only TCR beta chains sequenced, and the lack of alpha or paired-chain data limited which features could be detected. A further reported finding was that TCR beta sequences accurately predicted the HLA-A and HLA-B alleles for most subjects in the first cohort. It was suggested by the authors that the approach could potentially be generalized to other disease states and immunological phenotypes. Most TCR sequences were observed very rarely across donors, whereas some public TCRs were present in many individuals. Immune exposure information for the cohort was limited to CMV serostatus. Correlated functional status among segregating V segments might be attributable to linkage disequilibrium, but an unknown experimental factor could not be ruled out. Some IMGT-functional V segments, including TRBV6-2 and TRBV6-3, could not be distinguished by the 87-base-pair reads and were therefore excluded. A few of the identified cytomegalovirus-associated TCR beta chains were confirmed in vitro to be specific for cytomegalovirus antigens. A later analysis found that TCR association rates varied across HLA loci, with DRB1 alleles showing the most associated TCRs and HLA-C alleles the fewest. Compared with equally common non-associated chains, HLA-associated TCR beta chains in a later analysis were more clonally expanded and had lower generation probabilities. A later genetic analysis associated a missense DCLRE1C variant with V-gene and J-gene trimming of TCR beta chains, and an independent cohort replicated the association. In the study, about 150 TCR beta chains were listed as associated with cytomegalovirus. Broadly in line with IMGT annotations, most TCR beta V segments showed up in productive rearrangements about 90% or about 30% of the time in an earlier analysis of 587 of the donors. Cytomegalovirus status was reported to be diagnosed by the classifier with high specificity and sensitivity in both the original and validation cohorts. Most CMV-associated TCR beta chains appeared to be HLA-restricted in a later analysis, and the HLA associations seemed to be driven largely by CMV exposure. Assigning TCR associations to individual alleles was difficult when HLA alleles, especially DR and DQ, strongly co-occurred. According to a later analysis, parvovirus B19, influenza, CMV and Epstein-Barr virus appeared linked to several top co-occurrence clusters. At a false discovery rate of 0.05, a later analysis linked about 16,000 TCR beta sequences to specific HLA alleles. Because HLA typing was unavailable for some donors at each locus, only the typed subset was used in association tests.

This clone was detected once. Its cognate antigen has yet to be identified. No base quality information exists; no much larger clone differs at one position. Library construction relied on the immunoSEQ multiplex PCR assay. A mixture of 60 forward primers for TCR Vbeta segments and 13 reverse primers for TCR Jbeta segments was used in the multiplex PCR. A multiplex PCR assay on genomic DNA amplified the CDR3 region of rearranged TCR beta genes. The amplified TCR beta libraries were sequenced on the Illumina HiSeq System as 87-base-pair reads. As for the authors' bioinformatics: In a later analysis, 80 million or so unique TCR beta chains were counted across the 500 to 850 repertoires, and about 10 million of these chains were shared by at least two donors. Raw reads were error-corrected and collapsed into unique sequences with a nearest-neighbor algorithm that merged closely related sequences to remove PCR and sequencing errors. V, D and J gene segments were assigned by aligning CDR3 sequences to IMGT reference sequences. For a sequence to be retained, a match of at least six nucleotides to both a V gene segment and a J gene segment was required. Rearrangements were classified as productive when the CDR3 lacked stop codons and remained in frame with V and J, and all other rearrangements were classified as non-productive. Following IMGT convention, CDR3 was defined as the stretch from the second conserved V-encoded cysteine to the conserved J-encoded phenylalanine. The earlier analysis of about 530 of the donors excluded any sequence lacking an unambiguous match to a single V gene segment. An earlier analysis of just under 600 of the donors called V segments functional above 56.7% productive rearrangements and segregating when the between-donor standard deviation exceeded 5%. A statistical classification framework was built to diagnose cytomegalovirus status from the catalog of TCR beta chain sequences. In a later analysis, V and J genes were assigned by comparing TCR nucleotide sequences against IMGT/GENE-DB human TR gene sequences. Using the TCRdist pipeline, a later analysis assigned CDR3 sequences along with most-parsimonious VDJ recombination scenarios. A later analysis defined each TCR beta chain by its CDR3 amino acid sequence plus V-gene family, and excluded reads lacking a unique V-gene family. In a later analysis, 450 to 600 highly shared, low-generation-probability nucleotide sequences were removed to address suspected cross-contamination and a sequencing artifact. A later analysis calculated a clonal expansion index for each public chain from normalized within-repertoire ranks of inferred template counts. A later analysis computed generation probabilities with a VDJ recombination model fitted to out-of-frame rearrangements, and checked the results against IGoR. A later analysis scored TCR-TCR, TCR-HLA and TCR-CMV co-occurrence with hypergeometric tests, applying a repertoire-size bias correction to TCR pairs. To estimate false discovery rates, a later analysis permuted the HLA or CMV assignments 20 times. In a later analysis, co-occurring TCRs were grouped with DBSCAN, and TCRdist sequence similarity was added when clustering was performed within HLA-allele-positive subsets. Repertoires with fewer than 30,000 or more than 120,000 public chains, plus five repertoires with anomalous nucleotide sharing, were excluded from co-occurrence clustering. This immuneACCESS table, as held by TCRdb, lists in-frame sequences with V and J called but not all clones. Of the missing ones, under half trace to an unresolved V gene in checked studies; the others have no known cause. V, J and clone size are taken as reported in that table, and D and trimming were inferred from the DNA itself. This sample comprises 90,000 to 150,000 clones, about 81% of them detected only once. The ten largest account for approximately 3% of the sample.

Inclusive of the bounding cysteine and phenylalanine, the CDR3 is 17 residues long. Kept here is only the CDR3 DNA, which spans 51 bases and is read in frame from base 1. V has 2 bases trimmed and J has 8 bases trimmed; junction bases matching no gene number 17. Based on the germline V gene, the CDR1 and CDR2 sequences are SQVTM and ANQGSEA. The cohort was made up of 666 healthy bone marrow donors. At the time of sampling, all cohort members were nominally healthy, though unrecorded immune exposures were likely present. The donor tested CMV seropositive, placing the donor among the 250 to 350 seropositive members of the cohort. Each donor provided a peripheral blood sample, and peripheral blood mononuclear cells were used for TCR beta sequencing. The Qiagen DNeasy Blood Extraction Kit was used to extract genomic DNA from the blood cell samples.

In this chain, TRBV29-1 is recombined with TRBJ2-7; 11 of the junction bases match TRBD2. Sample: PBMCs. The TCR comes from a woman between 40 and 55 years old in good health and CMV-seropositive. The CDR3 here reads CSVENTSGSWGLRKQYF. The DNA sequence is TGCAGCGTTGAAAACACTAGCGGGAGTTGGGGCTTACGAAAGCAGTACTTC.